This TCR beta chain came from a study of blood T cell repertoires in COVID-19. Study information: From the United States, Italy and Spain came samples of acute and convalescent COVID-19. PBMCs, B-cell-depleted T cells, or T cells were the source of the cDNA or gDNA that made up the material.

The CDR3 contains 15 residues. The V gene's germline CDR1 is SNHLY and CDR2 FYNNEI. The V gene lost 8 bases and the J gene lost 1 base, with 17 bases spanning the gap. The count of this clone is one. In the original analysis: How many nucleated cells were present was estimated from reference gene primer amplification. The protocol was immunoSEQ multiplex PCR, while the TCRdb copy is restricted to in-frame clones and leaves out a portion. V, J and clone size derive from that table, while D and trimming were established from the DNA sequence. The sample records 65,000 to 100,000 clones, nearly 90% being singletons.

The sequence derives from a man aged 50 to 60 with acute or convalescent COVID-19. The material sequenced was peripheral blood. V is TRBV2 and J is TRBJ1-1, with D possibly TRBD1 on 6 matching bases. CDR3 coding DNA: TGTGCCAGCCTCCCGGGGGGGCGCCGGAACACTGAAGCTTTCTTT. This sequence encodes CASLPGGRRNTEAFF.